These 31 T cell receptor beta chains came from one sample sequenced in a study of blood T cells in healthy people across ages. The second PCR ran roughly 6 to 11 cycles with a sample-barcoded 5' primer and J-beta primers. Each CDR3 protein is one row after TCRdb ran MiXCR on the 5' RACE reads. The sample holds fewer than 800,000 distinct CDR3 sequences, more than 20% seen once. Sequenced sample: blood. The receptors shown here come from a man in his 70s in good health.

Only a few counts were recorded for this clonotype. The chain joins TRBV18 to TRBJ1-4; D is unclear. The germline gives CDR1 KGHSH, CDR2 LQKENI. The CDR3 spans 14 residues. V gave up 2 bases and J gave up 7 bases, with 11 bases separating them. The DNA of the CDR3 is TGTGCCAGCTCACCAAAAGGGTTATCTGAAAAACTGTTTTTT. The encoded protein is CASSPKGLSEKLFF.

The table lists this clonotype with a few counts. Lacking the conserved final phenylalanine or tryptophan, this CDR3 likely reflects a read error. The chain combines TRBV25-1 with TRBJ1-2, with D possibly matching TRBD1 (6 bases). The CDR3 extends over 14 amino acids. V was trimmed by 2 bases and J by 4 bases, leaving 11 bases between them. CDR1 is MGHDK and CDR2 is SYGVNS in the germline V gene. The CDR3 here is CASSELDSSYGYTL. The CDR3 DNA is TGTGCCAGCAGTGAACTGGACAGTTCCTATGGCTACACCCTC.

Only one count was recorded for this clonotype. CDR3 in amino acids: CASRAQGAQSEQYF. The CDR3 nucleotides read TGTGCCAGCAGGGCACAGGGGGCGCAGAGCGAGCAGTACTTC. V is TRBV28 and J is TRBJ2-7; TRBD1 matches at 9 bases. V lost 6 bases and J lost 6; bases outside the gene matches: 9. The germline CDR1 and CDR2 sequences are MDHEN and SYDVKM. The CDR3 extends over 14 amino acids.

The chain is built from TRBV20-1 and TRBJ2-1, with a tentative D call TRBD2 (6 bases). The CDR3 runs to 14 residues. V was shortened by 4 bases and J by 0 bases, with 10 bases between the two germline ends. In germline, CDR1 is DFQATT, CDR2 SNEGSKA (reference sequence). The CDR3 is CSANLASSYNEQFF. In DNA form, the CDR3 reads TGCAGTGCTAATCTAGCGAGCTCCTACAATGAGCAGTTCTTC.

A word on this clonotype: The junction departs from the called germline gene at one end, perhaps through a read error. The chain combines TRBV6-2 or TRBV6-3 with TRBJ2-7; tentatively, D is TRBD1 or TRBD2 (5 bases each). This CDR3 is built from 13 residues. Looked up from germline, CDR1 is MNHEY and CDR2 is SVGEGT. The CDR3 sequence: CASSPLVGDERYF. In nucleotides, the CDR3 is TGTGCCAGCAGCCCCTTAGTCGGGGACGAGCGGTACTTC.

The V call is TRBV4-2, the J call TRBJ2-3; tentatively, D is TRBD1 or TRBD2 (6 bases each). The germline CDR1 and CDR2 sequences are LGHNA and YNFKEQ. The CDR3 consists of 15 residues. The V end was cut by 3 bases, the J end by 5 bases, with 15 bases between. CDR3 in DNA: TGTGCCAGCAGCCAGGAGGGGCAACAGGGAGATACGCAGTATTTT. It codes for CASSQEGQQGDTQYF.

This clonotype showed up just a few times. The genes are TRBV11-2 and TRBJ1-1; 7 nucleotides line up with TRBD1. The ends lost 6 bases at V and 10 bases at J; junction bases unmatched: 17. This CDR3 spans 15 amino acids. Germline CDR1 and CDR2: SGHAT and FQNNGV. DNA for the CDR3: TGTGCCAGCAGGCCACTCTCCGGGAGACAGGGTGGAGCTTTCTTT. It specifies CASRPLSGRQGGAFF.

Of note for this clonotype: With a much larger clone just one base away, this may be a read error. V gene TRBV12-3 or TRBV12-4 combines with J gene TRBJ2-3; D is undetermined. V was pared by 5 bases and J by 5 bases, with 14 bases between. The CDR3 consists of 14 residues. The CDR3 DNA reads as TGTGCCAGCAGTCGGATGGTGATGGGAGATACGCAGTATTTT. Protein sequence: CASSRMVMGDTQYF.

This clonotype was counted ten times or more. The chain joins TRBV7-2 to TRBJ2-7; tentatively, D is TRBD1 (5 bases). Germline V lookup: CDR1 SGHTA, CDR2 FQGNSA. The CDR3 length is 13 residues. Trimming left V 1 base short and J 5 bases short, with 9 bases between. The CDR3 region has the DNA TGTGCCAGCAGCTTAGGGGGCTCGAACGAGCAGTACTTC. The encoded protein is CASSLGGSNEQYF.

CDR3 in DNA: TGTGCCAGCAGTTTATTTCCCAGCGGGATCGGGGAGCTGTTTTTT. It encodes CASSLFPSGIGELFF. The chain employs TRBV27 and TRBJ2-2; TRBD2 matches at 7 bases. This CDR3 has 15 residues. The germline V gene encodes CDR1 MNHEY and CDR2 SMNVEV (reference sequence). Trimming at V came to 1 base and at J to 7 bases, leaving 6 bases not matched to a gene.

The CDR3 DNA sequence: TGTGCCAGCAGCAATCCTGGGGCCAACGTCCTGACTTTC. Protein: CASSNPGANVLTF. The V gene is TRBV7-3, the J gene TRBJ2-6; no reliable D call. In germline, CDR1 is SGHTA, CDR2 FQGTGA. The CDR3 spans 13 residues. V lost 5 bases, J lost 2 bases, and 4 bases lay in between.

The rearrangement uses TRBV5-6 and TRBJ2-1; D might be TRBD2 (6 bases). V lost 2 bases and J 8 bases, leaving 11 bases between the germline ends. Germline V CDR1 and CDR2: SGHDT, YYEEEE. This CDR3 contains 13 residues. The CDR3 is CASSFGTWDEQFF. CDR3 nucleotide sequence: TGTGCCAGCAGCTTCGGGACTTGGGATGAGCAGTTCTTC.

This clonotype was seen a few times. The V and J genes are TRBV18 and TRBJ2-2, with 9 bases matching TRBD2. V gave up 1 base and J gave up 1 base; unmatched junction bases: 4. The CDR3 contains 17 residues. CDR1 and CDR2 from the germline V gene are KGHSH and LQKENI. The DNA of the CDR3 is TGTGCCAGCTCACCACAAACACTAGCGGGGAACACCGGGGAGCTGTTTTTT. This translates into CASSPQTLAGNTGELFF.

This clonotype was recorded a few times. The chain is built from TRBV20-1 and TRBJ2-1; D is ambiguous. With the DNA end fitting TRBJ2-7 better, the J assignment may be wrong. This CDR3 has 13 residues. Germline V gene lookup returns CDR1 DFQATT and CDR2 SNEGSKA (reference sequence). DNA of the CDR3: TGCAGTGCTAGTAGTTTCCAGAACTACGAGCAGTACTTC. Translated: CSASSFQNYEQYF.

At least ten counts were recorded for this clonotype. This rearrangement joins TRBV4-3 to TRBJ2-1; D is ambiguous. CDR1 LGHNA and CDR2 YSLEER come from the germline V gene. Trimming left V 1 base short and J 1 base short, with 8 bases between. CDR3 length: 15 amino acids. The CDR3 region is CASSQGQRSYNEQFF. CDR3 sequence (DNA): TGCGCCAGCAGCCAAGGGCAGCGATCCTACAATGAGCAGTTCTTC.

This clonotype turned up a few times. The rearrangement joins TRBV6-6 to TRBJ1-4; 11 bases are a match to TRBD1. The CDR3 is 14 amino acids. Trimming removed 10 bases from V and 7 bases from J; junction bases left unmatched: 8. Germline V CDR1 and CDR2: MNHNY, SVGAGI (reference sequence). CDR3 region: CATRTGGLTEKLFF. The CDR3 bases are TGTGCCACCCGGACAGGGGGCTTAACTGAAAAACTGTTTTTT.

This clonotype showed up many times. A much more abundant neighbour one base away suggests this may be a read error. The chain links TRBV2 to TRBJ2-5; no reliable D call. The CDR3 covers 10 residues. Per the germline V gene, CDR1 is SNHLY and CDR2 is FYNNEI. V lost 2 bases and J 6 bases, leaving 1 base between the germline ends. CDR3 residues: CASSEQTQYF. Written as DNA, the CDR3 is TGTGCCAGCAGTGAACAGACCCAGTACTTC.

This clonotype was detected a few times. The chain employs TRBV27 and TRBJ1-2; 7 positions match TRBD1. Germline V gives CDR1 MNHEY, CDR2 SMNVEV (reference sequence). V lost 5 bases and J lost 4; bases outside the gene matches: 10. The CDR3 length is 15 residues. Written as DNA, the CDR3 is TGTGCCAGCAGTCCCTCCCCGACAGGGTCCTATGGCTACACCTTC. This gives the protein CASSPSPTGSYGYTF.

This chain uses TRBV5-1 with TRBJ1-2; 8 bases line up with TRBD1. From germline, CDR1 is SGHRS and CDR2 YFSETQ. The CDR3 contains 14 residues. V trimming: 3 bases; J trimming: 1 base; junction bases outside the gene matches: 2. CDR3 region: CASSWTGLNYGYTF. The CDR3 coding sequence is TGCGCCAGCAGCTGGACAGGGCTTAACTATGGCTACACCTTC. Using reference TRBV5-1 and TRBJ1-2 for the parts outside the CDR3, the full variable domain is KAGVTQTPRYLIKTRGQQVTLSCSPISGHRSVSWYQQTPGQGLQFLFEYFSETQRNKGNFPGRFSGRQFSNSRSEMNVSTLELGDSALYLCASSWTGLNYGYTFGSGTRLTVV.

The CDR3 loop reads CASSFNPRDRVVGDSPLHF. CDR3 sequence (DNA): TGTGCCAGCAGTTTCAACCCCCGGGACAGGGTTGTCGGCGATTCACCCCTCCACTTT. The chain couples TRBV6-2 or TRBV6-3 to TRBJ1-6; 9 positions match TRBD1. Per the germline V gene, CDR1 is MNHEY and CDR2 is SVGEGT. This CDR3 region has 19 residues. Trimming removed 4 bases from V and 8 bases from J; junction bases left unmatched: 18.

This clonotype turned up a few times. The rearrangement uses TRBV14 and TRBJ2-1; unclear D gene. In germline, CDR1 is SGHDN, CDR2 FVKESK. Trimming removed 1 base from V and 3 bases from J, with 16 bases in between. The CDR3 contains 17 residues. CDR3 residues: CASSQGRQYTFYNEQFF. CDR3 sequence (DNA): TGTGCCAGCAGCCAAGGACGTCAATATACGTTCTACAATGAGCAGTTCTTC.

This clonotype was recorded many times. The chain recombines TRBV12-3 or TRBV12-4 with TRBJ1-1; D gene uncertain. The V end lost 5 bases, the J end lost 1 base, and 11 bases lay between the germline ends. The CDR3 loop spans 14 amino acids. The CDR3 spells CASSETTPNTEAFF. CDR3 nucleotide sequence: TGTGCCAGCAGTGAGACGACCCCGAACACTGAAGCTTTCTTT.

This clonotype was seen a few times. The V gene is TRBV2, the J gene TRBJ2-5; TRBD2 aligns across 10 bases. With the DNA end fitting TRBJ2-1 better, the J assignment may be wrong. The CDR3 spans 17 residues. Germline assignment: CDR1 SNHLY and CDR2 FYNNEI. CDR3 protein: CASSSGLGAGGFREQFF. The CDR3 DNA sequence: TGTGCCAGCAGCTCTGGGCTTGGAGCGGGAGGGTTTCGGGAGCAGTTCTTC.

Concerning this clonotype: It may be a read error: a sequence one base away is much more abundant. J is TRBJ2-7 and V is TRBV15; D gene unclear. V lost 4 bases and J lost 3, with 4 bases in between. CDR3 length: 11 residues. CDR1 is LNHNV, CDR2 YYDKDF, per germline (reference sequence). The CDR3 protein is CATSTNYEQYF. The CDR3 bases are TGTGCCACCAGCACCAACTACGAGCAGTACTTC. Combining the CDR3 with reference TRBV15 and TRBJ2-7 gives the whole variable domain DAMVIQNPRYQVTQFGKPVTLSCSQTLNHNVMYWYQQKSSQAPKLLFHYYDKDFNNEADTPDNFQSRRPNTSFCFLDIRSPGLGDTAMYLCATSTNYEQYFGPGTRLTVT.

As for this clonotype: A junction end diverges from the germline sequence, so it may reflect a read error. The rearrangement uses TRBV7-9 and TRBJ2-5; 8 positions agree with TRBD1. The germline V gene encodes CDR1 SEHNR and CDR2 FQNEAQ (reference sequence). The CDR3 loop spans 12 amino acids. This CDR3 reads CTSEDRGETQYF. CDR3 in DNA: TGTACCAGCGAAGACAGGGGAGAGACCCAGTACTTC. The variable domain in full, completed from reference TRBV7-9 and TRBJ2-5, reads DTGVSQNPRHKITKRGQNVTFRCDPISEHNRLYWYRQTLGQGPEFLTYFQNEAQLEKSRLLSDRFSAERPKGSFSTLEIQRTEQGDSAMYLCTSEDRGETQYFGPGTRLLVL.

This chain joins TRBV20-1 and TRBJ2-1; 7 bases map to TRBD2. Germline V gene sequence: CDR1 DFQATT, CDR2 SNEGSKA (reference sequence). CDR3 size: 14 residues. The ends lost 3 bases at V and 4 bases at J; junction bases unmatched: 6. Here the CDR3 reads CSASRLAEYNEQFF. CDR3 DNA: TGCAGTGCTAGTCGGCTAGCGGAGTACAATGAGCAGTTCTTC.

J is TRBJ2-7 and V is TRBV4-1; D uncertain. This CDR3 contains 14 residues. CDR1 and CDR2 (germline): MGHRA, YSYEKL. V was cut by 2 bases and J by 0 bases, with 8 bases left in between. CDR3 residues: CASSQRALSYEQYF. CDR3 sequence (DNA): TGCGCCAGCAGCCAAAGGGCCCTCTCCTACGAGCAGTACTTC.

This clonotype was counted between two and nine times. V and J are TRBV7-2 and TRBJ2-3; D gene unclear. Germline V gene sequence: CDR1 SGHTA, CDR2 FQGNSA. V lost 5 bases to trimming and J lost 5 bases, with 8 bases between them. This CDR3 contains 12 residues. The CDR3 DNA reads as TGTGCCAGCAGCGCTAGGGTAGATACGCAGTATTTT. Protein sequence: CASSARVDTQYF.

This clonotype was observed many times. This sequence joins TRBV6-1 and TRBJ2-3; TRBD2 matches at 7 bases. Germline V gene sequence: CDR1 MNHNS, CDR2 SASEGT. Losses at the gene ends were 7 bases for V and 0 bases for J; bases not matched to a gene: 10. This CDR3 contains 16 residues. CDR3 nucleotides: TGTGCCAGCAACGCACCACTAGCGACCAGCACAGATACGCAGTATTTT. Amino acid sequence: CASNAPLATSTDTQYF.

This clonotype appeared a few times. The rearrangement links TRBV29-1 to TRBJ2-4; D uncertain. V gave up 7 bases and J gave up 8 bases, with 18 bases separating them. Per the germline V gene, CDR1 is SQVTM and CDR2 is ANQGSEA. The length of the CDR3 is 13 residues. The CDR3 bases are TGCAGCGCGTTCTTGCGGAGTTTGGACATTCAGTACTTC. Amino acid sequence: CSAFLRSLDIQYF.

This clonotype turned up a few times. This sequence joins TRBV28 and TRBJ2-7, with a possible D match to TRBD2 (6 bases). V lost 2 bases to trimming and J lost 3 bases, with 20 bases between them. CDR1 MDHEN and CDR2 SYDVKM come from the germline V gene. The CDR3 is made up of 17 amino acids. The CDR3: CASSLGGGTSGLYEQYF. CDR3 DNA: TGTGCCAGCAGTTTAGGGGGTGGTACCTCGGGACTCTACGAGCAGTACTTC.